Below, one T cell receptor beta chain is given with its context. This clonotype was counted at least ten times. Its antigen has not been determined. No clone much larger than this one lies a single base away; base qualities are absent. Library preparation employed PCR. The instrument given in TCRdb is Illumina HiSeq 2500. TCR library preparation used molecular barcoding, with unique molecular identifiers applied to normalize quantification of the TCRbeta repertoire. TCRdb took the public reads, trimmed them with fastp at Q25, ran MiXCR for clone calling and kept in-frame beta chains. Each CDR3 protein appears once, grouped with its most common genes and DNA. For this sample the table gives 210,000 or so distinct CDR3 sequences, of which about a tenth were detected only once. The ten largest clones add up to over 25% of the sample. The data were obtained in a study of T-cell reconstitution after alpha-beta-depleted transplantation in children listed by TCRdb under 2016. At the level of the whole study: Using TCR repertoire profiling, the study quantitatively followed how T-cell immune reconstitution unfolded in children after TCRalphabeta/CD19-depleted allogeneic hematopoietic cell transplantation.

The intended sense of this specimen's treatment or condition label: allogeneic hematopoietic cell transplantation with graft depleted of TCRalphabeta T cells and CD19 B cells. The transplant recipients were children given TCRalphabeta/CD19-depleted allogeneic hematopoietic cell grafts. The germline V gene gives CDR1 as SGHRS and CDR2 as YFSETQ. V lost 4 bases and J lost 0 bases; the stretch between them is 10 bases long. From cysteine to phenylalanine, the CDR3 is 15 amino acids long. The entry retains the CDR3 DNA only, 45 bases that are in frame from base 1. Study-wide findings and limitations: The apparently early recovery of alphabetaT-cell counts about two months after transplant reportedly depended on only several hundred rapidly expanded clones that came from non-depleted graft cells. In some patients, the high TCRbeta diversity seen at day 60 was put down to recipient T cells and intrathymic progenitors that had survived conditioning. Over the following months the frequencies of hyperexpanded clones went down, and after one year T-cell counts and TCRbeta diversity were mostly credited to newly produced T cells.

This TCR came from a child younger than two with acute myeloid leukemia, due to receive a stem cell transplant. Recombination connected TRBV5-1 to TRBJ2-2; TRBD1 is perhaps the D gene, given 6 matching bases. The input for sequencing was PBMCs, taken before TCRalphabeta/CD19-depleted stem cell transplant. The CDR3 in this case is CASSPGHPNTGELFF. The DNA sequence is TGCGCCAGCAGCCCGGGACACCCGAACACCGGGGAGCTGTTTTTT.